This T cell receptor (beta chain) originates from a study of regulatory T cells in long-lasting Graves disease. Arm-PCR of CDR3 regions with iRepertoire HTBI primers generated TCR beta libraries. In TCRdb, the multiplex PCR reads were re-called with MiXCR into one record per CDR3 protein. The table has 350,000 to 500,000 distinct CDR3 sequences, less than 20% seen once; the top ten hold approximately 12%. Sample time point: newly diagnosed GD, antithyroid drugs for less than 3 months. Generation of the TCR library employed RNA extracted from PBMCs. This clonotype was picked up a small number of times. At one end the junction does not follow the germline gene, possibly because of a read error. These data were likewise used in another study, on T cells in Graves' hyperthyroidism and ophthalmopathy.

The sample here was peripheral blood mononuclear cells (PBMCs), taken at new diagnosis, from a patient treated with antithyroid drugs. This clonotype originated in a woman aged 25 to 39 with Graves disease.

The chain's CDR3 is CASSQKRGSIGLF. Written as DNA, the CDR3 is TGTGCCAGCAGCCAAAAGAGGGGGTCCATAGGGCTCTTC. The J gene is TRBJ2-1, the V gene TRBV14; tentative D call: TRBD1 (6 bases). This CDR3 is built from 13 residues. CDR1 and CDR2 from the germline V gene are SGHDN and FVKESK.